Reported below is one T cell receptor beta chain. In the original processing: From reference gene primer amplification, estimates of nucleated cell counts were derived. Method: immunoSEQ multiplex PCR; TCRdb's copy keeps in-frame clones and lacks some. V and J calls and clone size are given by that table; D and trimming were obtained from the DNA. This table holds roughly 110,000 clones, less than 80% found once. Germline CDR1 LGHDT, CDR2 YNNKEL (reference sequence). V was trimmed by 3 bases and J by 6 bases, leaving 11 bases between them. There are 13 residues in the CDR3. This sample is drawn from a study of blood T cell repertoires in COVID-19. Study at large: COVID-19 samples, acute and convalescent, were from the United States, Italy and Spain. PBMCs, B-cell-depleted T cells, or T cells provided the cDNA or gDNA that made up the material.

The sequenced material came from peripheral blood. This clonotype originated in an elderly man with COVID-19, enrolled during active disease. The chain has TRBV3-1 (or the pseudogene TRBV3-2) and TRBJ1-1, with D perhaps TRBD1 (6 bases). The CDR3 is CASSQGSGAEAFF. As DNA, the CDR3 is TGTGCCAGCAGCCAGGGGTCAGGGGCTGAAGCTTTCTTT.